This T cell receptor beta chain was retrieved from a study of glioma-infiltrating T cells after dendritic cell vaccination (dated by TCRdb to the mid-2010s). Turning to the overall study: The cohort included around 15 glioblastoma patients drawn from Phase I and II dendritic cell vaccination trials, of whom 9 were newly diagnosed and 6 had recurrent disease. Between the early 2000s and the early 2010s, patients were given autologous tumor lysate-pulsed dendritic cell vaccination. The vaccine consisted of monocyte-derived dendritic cells cultured seven to eight days with IL-4 and GM-CSF, then pulsed overnight with autologous tumor lysate. Each patient got three intradermal injections of the dendritic cell vaccine, spaced at biweekly intervals, in the arm below the axilla. In glioblastoma patients vaccinated with dendritic cells, deep sequencing of TCR beta CDR3 regions served to measure the amount of tumor-infiltrating lymphocytes and to compare repertoires between tumor and blood. TCR sequencing metrics, including TIL content and tumor-blood repertoire overlap, were correlated with survival after dendritic cell vaccination.

General conclusions and limits of the study: TCR clonality showed no direct relationship with survival, which suggests that a diverse polyclonal response may be important. After dendritic cell vaccination, a higher estimated pretreatment TIL content predicted longer time to progression and longer overall survival. The three-group TCR overlap response model was described as speculative and requiring prospective validation. The cohort was small and heterogeneous, with few patients having full blood and tumor sets and even fewer initial-recurrent tumor pairs.

To be selected, patients needed enough residual fresh-frozen tumor tissue and more than two years of available survival data. None of the glioblastoma patients carried an isocitrate dehydrogenase mutation, although molecular status otherwise varied. PBMC were collected before vaccination, two weeks after the third vaccination, and at tumor progression if tumor progression occurred. Genomic DNA was extracted with the Qiagen DNeasy Blood extraction Kit. Of note for this clone: Its antigen has not been determined. One base away there is no much larger clone; base qualities are not given.

TCRB CDR3 regions were amplified from roughly 1.8 ug genomic DNA, or all available DNA if less, using the immunoSEQ assay. The multiplex PCR relied on 60 forward primers for TCR V beta segments and 13 reverse primers for J beta segments. To estimate reads per starting template, synthetic control templates were spiked into each sample at limiting dilution. Sequencing produced 87 bp reads on the Illumina HiSeq System. The original pipeline was this. To remove PCR and sequencing errors, closely related sequences were merged with a nearest neighbor algorithm. TCR overlap was measured as the percentage of unique tumor TCR beta sequences also present in the same patient's peripheral blood. The clones in this table, taken by TCRdb from immuneACCESS, are in-frame only. Not every clone is retained; where verified, under half of the shortfall comes from an unresolved V gene, and the cause of the rest is unknown. From that table come the V and J calls and clone size; the DNA was used to work out D and trimming. Here the sample has under 100,000 clones; 70% to 90% occur a single time. In total, the top ten clones hold about 3.2% of the sample.

The sequence derives from a human donor with glioblastoma. Sample: blood, taken before dendritic cell vaccination.

DNA sequence: TGTGCCAGCAGAACTACTAGCGGGGGCATCGGGACCCAGTACTTC. Translated, this is CASRTTSGGIGTQYF. The receptor chain draws on TRBV6-5 and TRBJ2-5; 11 bases in between match TRBD2. V loses 6 bases at its end and J loses 7 bases; junction bases beyond the gene matches: 10. CDR3 length: 15 amino acids, cysteine to phenylalanine. The DNA shown is the 45-base CDR3, in frame from base 1. From a lookup of the germline V gene, CDR1 and CDR2 are MNHEY and SVGAGI.